This T cell receptor beta chain was obtained from a study of blood T cell repertoires in COVID-19 (TCRdb year 2020). Background on the whole study: Collaborator samples came from the United States, Italy and Spain and covered acute and convalescent phases of COVID-19. A de-identified subject ID, COVID-19 status, age in years and sex were almost always included in the sample metadata. The samples were drawn from the first 160 participants of the ongoing ImmuneRACE study and from 950 to 1,500 subjects provided by 6 global collaborators. The repertoires were made available in a free public database intended to serve as a resource for research on the immune response to SARS-CoV-2. The material from the prospective study consisted of cDNA or gDNA derived from T cells, B-cell-depleted T cells, or PBMCs. Subjects who had been exposed to COVID-19, were actively infected with it, or had recovered from it provided the deeply sampled blood TCRbeta repertoires that made up the dataset. Where available, HLA class I and class II types were taken from metadata supplied by the sample provider and were not determined by assay-based typing. Points the paper makes about the study in general: The amount of clinical and demographic metadata varied by source and participant and was provided uncurated.

The collaborating institutions used their own protocols to collect whole blood in K2EDTA tubes. For TCRbeta analysis, collaborators shipped samples as frozen whole blood, isolated PBMCs, or DNA extracted from either of those sample types. The CDR3 spans 14 residues, from the cysteine through the phenylalanine. The DNA shown is the 42-base CDR3, in frame from base 1. V drops 0 bases and J drops 7 bases, leaving 13 bases in between. CDR1 and CDR2, per the germline V gene, are SNHLY and FYNNEI. TCRbeta CDR3 regions were amplified from genomic DNA using the immunoSEQ Assay, a bias-controlled multiplex PCR. For the original study's pipeline: The number of nucleated cells in each sample was estimated by amplification of reference gene primers within the assay. Sequence reads were collapsed and filtered to measure the absolute abundance of every unique TCRbeta CDR3 rearrangement. For each sample, productive Simpson clonality was calculated by taking the square root of Simpson's diversity index across productive rearrangements. TCRdb limited this immuneACCESS table to in-frame rearrangements with V and J called. A share of clones is missing; checked studies link under half to unresolved V genes, and the rest is unexplained. The D gene and trimming were derived from the DNA, and the V and J assignments and clone size from that table. The sample data list under 500,000 clones, and roughly 90% of these were observed just once. In total, the top ten clones hold 4.3% of the sample.

As regards this clone: Its antigen is not yet known. No qualities accompany the bases; no much larger clone lies one base away.

Here the chain combines TRBV2 and TRBJ2-7; perhaps TRBD1 is the D gene, with 5 bases matching. The clonotype originates from a woman aged 25 to 45 with acute or convalescent COVID-19. Sequencing was carried out using peripheral blood. The sequenced DNA is TGTGCCAGCAGTGAAGCAGGGGCTTCGGGTGAGCAGTACTTC. Its translation is CASSEAGASGEQYF.